These 2 T cell receptor beta chains share one sample of origin, sequenced in a study of cytomegalovirus exposure and HLA in healthy donors. Amplification used 60 Vbeta primers and 13 Jbeta primers. Measured with immunoSEQ multiplex PCR; TCRdb has only the in-frame clones, and not every one. Among around 200,000 clones listed, around 80% were seen once. Material for sequencing was PBMCs. These receptors were collected from a man aged 45-60 years in good health and CMV-seronegative.

The CDR3 loop is CASSQVGAGGTNNEQFF. CDR3 sequence (DNA): TGCGCCAGCAGCCAAGTGGGGGCGGGAGGGACCAACAATGAGCAGTTCTTC. V and J are TRBV4-1 and TRBJ2-1, with 9 bases identical to TRBD2. This CDR3 contains 17 residues. Unmatched junction bases numbered 9, after V lost 1 base and J lost 5 bases. CDR1 MGHRA and CDR2 YSYEKL come from the germline V gene.

The chain combines TRBV5-1 with TRBJ2-1; 11 bases are shared with TRBD1. After removal of 4 bases from V and 9 bases from J, the junction contained 9 bases not matched to a gene. This CDR3 contains 15 residues. CDR1 SGHRS and CDR2 YFSETQ come from the germline V gene. In DNA form, the CDR3 reads TGCGCCAGCAGCCGAAGTCCCGGGACAGGGGGTGAGCAGTTCTTC. Translation: CASSRSPGTGGEQFF. Full variable domain (remainder filled in from reference TRBV5-1 and TRBJ2-1): KAGVTQTPRYLIKTRGQQVTLSCSPISGHRSVSWYQQTPGQGLQFLFEYFSETQRNKGNFPGRFSGRQFSNSRSEMNVSTLELGDSALYLCASSRSPGTGGEQFFGPGTRLTVL.